This T cell receptor beta chain came from a study of T cells in Graves' hyperthyroidism and ophthalmopathy. This CDR3 has 11 amino acids. The V end was cut by 6 bases, the J end by 1 base, with 6 bases between. Germline V gives CDR1 SQVTM, CDR2 ANQGSEA. Template material for amplifying TCR beta CDR3 regions consisted of RNA transcripts. In the first-round RT-PCR of the TCR CDR3, the HTBI primer set was used. TCRdb independently ran MiXCR on the multiplex PCR reads; one entry per CDR3 protein. The table has 500,000 to 600,000 distinct CDR3 sequences, 40% to 55% seen once. Graves' hyperthyroidism was deemed stable given no ophthalmopathy progression within 18 months. Patients were excluded because of uncontrolled infection, other autoimmune disease, pregnancy or lactation. Study-wide points: Blood also held most thyroid clonotypes expanded beyond 0.001.

Concerning this clonotype itself: The target antigen is unknown.

The source of this sequence is a woman aged 18-29 years with Graves' hyperthyroidism. Sequencing used peripheral blood or thyroid tissue (not recorded which). V gene TRBV29-1 combines with J gene TRBJ1-1; D is ambiguous. The CDR3 nucleotides are TGCAGCGTAGAGGCGAACACTGAAGCTTTCTTT. It encodes CSVEANTEAFF.